This TCR beta chain stems from a study of blood T cell repertoires in COVID-19. Study background: From T cells, B-cell-depleted T cells, or PBMCs came the material, which was cDNA or gDNA.

TCRdb keeps only in-frame clones here, not all; method: immunoSEQ multiplex PCR. This table holds over 85,000 clones, roughly 89% found once. V shed 4 bases and J shed 2 bases, with 23 bases lying between them. The germline V gene has CDR1 MNHEY and CDR2 SVGEGT. The CDR3 length is 18 residues. What was sequenced was peripheral blood. The TCR originated in a woman in her forties or fifties with COVID-19, enrolled during active disease. The chain couples TRBV6-2 or TRBV6-3 to TRBJ1-2; D might be TRBD1 (5 bases). This CDR3 reads CASSSMPLTGTMNYGYTF. CDR3 nucleotides: TGTGCCAGCAGTTCGATGCCCCTCACAGGCACAATGAACTATGGCTACACCTTC.